This TCR beta chain was captured by sequencing in a study of CD8+ T cells in alopecia areata. General study findings and limits: Tofacitinib significantly lowered scalp clonality and expanded CD8+ clones among the top 100.

Extracted RNA was reverse transcribed, and the resulting cDNA served as sequencing template. Clones were read by immunoSEQ multiplex PCR, and TCRdb kept only the in-frame ones, dropping some. The sample records nearly 95,000 clones, about three quarters being singletons. To note about this clone: The antigen remains undetermined.

Treatment denoted: oral pan-JAK inhibitor, 5-10 mg twice daily. In alopecia areata patients, both lesional scalp punch biopsies and peripheral blood were collected. CDR1 PRHDT and CDR2 FYEKMQ come from the germline V gene (reference sequence). The J segment lost 7 bases and the V segment lost 5 bases, leaving 11 bases of the junction unmatched. This CDR3 spans 15 amino acids. The chain combines TRBV13 with TRBJ2-1; 7 nucleotides line up with TRBD2. The sequences come from CD8+ T cells sorted from blood, collected at week 44, from a patient treated with tofacitinib. The receptor was derived from a human donor with alopecia areata. The CDR3 reads CASSPVNSGENEQFF. DNA of the CDR3: TGTGCCAGCAGCCCCGTAAACAGCGGGGAGAATGAGCAGTTCTTC.